A selection of T cell receptor beta chains follows, all from one sample in a study of shared clonotypes between healthy human individuals. Clones were sequenced by immunoSEQ multiplex PCR, and TCRdb holds only the in-frame ones, with some missing. The repertoire holds hundreds of thousands of clones, with roughly 98% as singletons. The sample comprised naive CD8+ T cells sorted from blood. Receptors originate from a man aged 25 to 40 in good health. The CDR3 runs from the conserved cysteine through the conserved F or W. Fields, in order: CDR3 protein, V gene, CDR3 length.

cdr3_aa: CASSSESRVYPNQPQHF
v_call: TRBV5-5
cdr3_length: 17

cdr3_aa: CASGFVSGRVSVTDTQYF
v_call: TRBV2
cdr3_length: 18

cdr3_aa: CSVILTSGTHEQYF
v_call: TRBV29-1
cdr3_length: 14

cdr3_aa: CASSAGLAGGNEQFF
v_call: TRBV9
cdr3_length: 15

cdr3_aa: CASSYSRLRRTEAFF
v_call: TRBV6-5
cdr3_length: 15

cdr3_aa: CASREDSHEQYF
v_call: TRBV7-9
cdr3_length: 12

cdr3_aa: CASSLSAPYNEQFF
v_call: TRBV28
cdr3_length: 14

cdr3_aa: CSVWEPSGPSTDTQYF
v_call: TRBV29-1
cdr3_length: 16

cdr3_aa: CASSLGNNEQFF
v_call: TRBV7-9
cdr3_length: 12

cdr3_aa: CASSSNLNTEAFF
v_call: TRBV28
cdr3_length: 13

cdr3_aa: CASSTGVVAKNIQYF
v_call: TRBV7-2
cdr3_length: 15

cdr3_aa: CASSPSGLHGVETQYF
v_call: TRBV27
cdr3_length: 16

cdr3_aa: CSVESRSMNTEAFF
v_call: TRBV29-1
cdr3_length: 14

cdr3_aa: CASSPIENTEAFF
v_call: TRBV7-7
cdr3_length: 13

cdr3_aa: CASSLVGQNPNYGYTF
v_call: TRBV7-2
cdr3_length: 16

cdr3_aa: CASSLARSGALVETQYF
v_call: TRBV7-9
cdr3_length: 17

cdr3_aa: CASSNRGSNQPQHF
v_call: TRBV19
cdr3_length: 14

cdr3_aa: CASSKGTDPIWNEQFF
v_call: TRBV5-1
cdr3_length: 16

cdr3_aa: CASSWGAVNEQFF
v_call: TRBV5-6
cdr3_length: 13

cdr3_aa: CASSLFATGRLVDEQFF
v_call: TRBV27
cdr3_length: 17

cdr3_aa: CASSLLGKGLYGYTF
v_call: TRBV27
cdr3_length: 15

cdr3_aa: CASSAGQGLYGYTF
v_call: TRBV5-1
cdr3_length: 14

cdr3_aa: CASSDRLAGEQLGGTQYF
v_call: TRBV7-2
cdr3_length: 18

cdr3_aa: CASSTSRTGWPGELFF
v_call: TRBV27
cdr3_length: 16

cdr3_aa: CASSEALSPAHQPQHF
v_call: TRBV2
cdr3_length: 16

cdr3_aa: CASSLAGDSYGYTF
v_call: TRBV5-1
cdr3_length: 14

cdr3_aa: CASSLGTAENEKLFF
v_call: TRBV7-9
cdr3_length: 15

cdr3_aa: CACQTSGLYEQYF
v_call: TRBV30
cdr3_length: 13

cdr3_aa: CASSHQGSSYGYTF
v_call: TRBV14
cdr3_length: 14

cdr3_aa: CASGPGLASYNEQFF
v_call: TRBV27
cdr3_length: 15

cdr3_aa: CASSRELGGGSYEQYF
v_call: TRBV11-2
cdr3_length: 16

cdr3_aa: CASSYRTTSSNEQYF
v_call: TRBV6-5
cdr3_length: 15

cdr3_aa: CASSQSRDSNQPQHF
v_call: TRBV4-3
cdr3_length: 15

cdr3_aa: CAISESEGVNTEAFF
v_call: TRBV10-3
cdr3_length: 15

cdr3_aa: CAIRYEQYF
v_call: TRBV10-3
cdr3_length: 9

cdr3_aa: CASSSTRDRVPGNEQFF
v_call: TRBV7-9
cdr3_length: 17

cdr3_aa: CASSFFRGSGANVLTF
v_call: TRBV5-6
cdr3_length: 16

cdr3_aa: CASNSSRSWTGYSNQPQHF
v_call: TRBV5-5
cdr3_length: 19

cdr3_aa: CSVTGTEDFLTDTQYF
v_call: TRBV29-1
cdr3_length: 16

cdr3_aa: CASSQGLAGVLEQFF
v_call: TRBV13
cdr3_length: 15

cdr3_aa: CASSLAGSGEQYF
v_call: TRBV7-2
cdr3_length: 13

cdr3_aa: CASSNGPGISYNEQFF
v_call: TRBV7-9
cdr3_length: 16

cdr3_aa: CASSLAGERPQHF
v_call: TRBV18
cdr3_length: 13

cdr3_aa: CASSFIGQETQYF
v_call: TRBV28
cdr3_length: 13

cdr3_aa: CASSLTTGNRDEQYF
v_call: TRBV13
cdr3_length: 15

cdr3_aa: CASSDGEIYEQYF
v_call: TRBV7-9
cdr3_length: 13

cdr3_aa: CATSRDLADPYNEQFF
v_call: TRBV15
cdr3_length: 16

cdr3_aa: CASSLLTPNTGELFF
v_call: TRBV7-9
cdr3_length: 15

cdr3_aa: CASSPPGGSNQPQHF
v_call: TRBV18
cdr3_length: 15

cdr3_aa: CASSLTPTGVYNEQFF
v_call: TRBV27
cdr3_length: 16

cdr3_aa: CASSSGGDSPYEQYF
v_call: TRBV7-9
cdr3_length: 15

cdr3_aa: CASSPWAALYNEQFF
v_call: TRBV7-3
cdr3_length: 15

cdr3_aa: CASSLVAGPSYEQYF
v_call: TRBV13
cdr3_length: 15